The clone carrying this T cell receptor beta chain was seen a handful of times. Its matching antigen is unknown. TCRdb redid the calling of the reads with MiXCR, one entry per CDR3 protein. This table has about 47,000 distinct CDR3 sequences, around a fifth appearing once. This record comes from a study of T cell repertoires in cytomegalovirus infection. Study-level background: The authors relied on CMV epitopes, both recently identified HLA-C-restricted and well-studied HLA-B-restricted. Public TCR beta signatures marked donors with CMV infection and the matching HLA.

Germline lookup yields CDR1 MNHEY and CDR2 SMNVEV (reference sequence). With 7 bases removed from V and 4 bases from J, the gap between germline ends came to 11 bases. This CDR3 is built from 12 residues. Study-wide points: CMV-specific HLA-C-restricted TCR beta clonotypes dominated the ex vivo response. Cumulated frequencies of public TCR beta families served to identify carriers of CMV plus the relevant HLA.

The sequence derives from a human donor in good health (CMV status not recorded). Some clones in this sample may be carry-over from other donors' samples. The sequencing used CD8+ T cells from cultured PBMCs, collected from culture after CMV antigen stimulation. The chain links TRBV27 to TRBJ2-7; D is unclear. CDR3 amino acids: CASTSSQYEQYF. The CDR3 coding sequence is TGTGCCAGCACGTCGTCCCAGTACGAGCAGTACTTC.